This T cell receptor (beta chain) was identified during a study of T cells in localized non-small cell lung cancer. General study results and limits: Adjacent lung held a median roughly 60 of the top 100 tumor clones.

On this clone: The antigen is not known.

This CDR3 comprises 15 residues. V lost 0 bases, J lost 2 bases, and 3 bases stayed unmatched. CDR1 MNHNS and CDR2 SASEGT come from the germline V gene. Generated by immunoSEQ multiplex PCR, the TCRdb table keeps only in-frame clones and is missing some. The sample includes around 29,000 clones, 70% to 90% of them seen just once. The sequencing used peripheral blood, collected before any cancer treatment. The receptor comes from a female donor at least 60 years old with stage III squamous cell lung carcinoma. J is TRBJ1-2 and V is TRBV6-1; 7 bases are shared with TRBD1. The CDR3 coding sequence is TGTGCCAGCAGTGAAGCACTGACAGGGAACTATGGCTACACCTTC. Its translation is CASSEALTGNYGYTF.